This TCR beta chain was profiled in a study of technical replicates of blood from a few donors. Measured with immunoSEQ multiplex PCR; TCRdb has only the in-frame clones, and not every one. The sample carries under 65,000 clones, 86% recorded once. Germline V gives CDR1 MNHNY, CDR2 SVGAGI (reference sequence). The CDR3 has 14 amino acids. Trimming took 5 bases from V and 6 from J; bases not matched to a gene: 5. This sequence originates from a human donor in good health. Some clones in this sample may be carry-over from other donors' samples. The sample comprised PBMCs. The chain couples TRBV6-6 to TRBJ2-2, with TRBD1 identical over 8 bases. CDR3 nucleotide sequence: TGTGCCAGCAGTACAACAGGGGGTGCCGGGGAGCTGTTTTTT. It yields the protein CASSTTGGAGELFF.